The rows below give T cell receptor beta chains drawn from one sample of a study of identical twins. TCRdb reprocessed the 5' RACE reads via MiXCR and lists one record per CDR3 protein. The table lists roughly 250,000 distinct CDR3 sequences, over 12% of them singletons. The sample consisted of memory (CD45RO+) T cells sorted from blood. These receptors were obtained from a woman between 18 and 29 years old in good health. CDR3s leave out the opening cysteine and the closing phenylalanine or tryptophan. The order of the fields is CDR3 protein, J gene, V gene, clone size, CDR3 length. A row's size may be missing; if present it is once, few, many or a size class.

cdr3_aa: SVEGSEEADTQY; j_call: TRBJ2-3; v_call: TRBV29-1; clone_size: NA; cdr3_length: 12
cdr3_aa: ASSGPGQGALANTDTQY; j_call: TRBJ2-3; v_call: TRBV6-1; clone_size: NA; cdr3_length: 17
cdr3_aa: ASSLTGSNTGELF; j_call: TRBJ2-2; v_call: TRBV12-3/TRBV12-4; clone_size: many; cdr3_length: 13
cdr3_aa: ASSLGTSGKQETQY; j_call: TRBJ2-5; v_call: TRBV7-7; clone_size: few; cdr3_length: 14
cdr3_aa: ASSSSGAGGSPLH; j_call: TRBJ1-6; v_call: TRBV7-3; clone_size: NA; cdr3_length: 13
cdr3_aa: ASSMQPLTNTGELF; j_call: TRBJ2-2; v_call: TRBV7-2; clone_size: few; cdr3_length: 14
cdr3_aa: ASSYSTSGGAAGELF; j_call: TRBJ2-2; v_call: TRBV6-5; clone_size: many; cdr3_length: 15
cdr3_aa: SVQSNYGYT; j_call: TRBJ1-2; v_call: TRBV29-1; clone_size: few; cdr3_length: 9
cdr3_aa: ASSSLDGGTNYGYT; j_call: TRBJ1-2; v_call: TRBV5-6; clone_size: NA; cdr3_length: 14
cdr3_aa: ASSFSETQY; j_call: TRBJ2-5; v_call: TRBV11-2; clone_size: NA; cdr3_length: 9
cdr3_aa: ASSLWGGNSPLH; j_call: TRBJ1-6; v_call: TRBV7-2; clone_size: few; cdr3_length: 12
cdr3_aa: ASSLEINPPTEEQF; j_call: TRBJ2-1; v_call: TRBV12-3/TRBV12-4; clone_size: NA; cdr3_length: 14
cdr3_aa: ASSFTTEGAEAF; j_call: TRBJ1-1; v_call: TRBV5-1; clone_size: NA; cdr3_length: 12
cdr3_aa: SAGKGALNEQF; j_call: TRBJ2-1; v_call: TRBV20-1; clone_size: NA; cdr3_length: 11
cdr3_aa: ASSPNSQETQY; j_call: TRBJ2-5; v_call: TRBV18; clone_size: few; cdr3_length: 11
cdr3_aa: ASSPYFRDRVGGELF; j_call: TRBJ2-2; v_call: TRBV12-3/TRBV12-4; clone_size: many; cdr3_length: 15
cdr3_aa: ASTPNSGANVLT; j_call: TRBJ2-6; v_call: TRBV12-3/TRBV12-4; clone_size: few; cdr3_length: 12
cdr3_aa: AWSGRRAHTDTQY; j_call: TRBJ2-3; v_call: TRBV30; clone_size: few; cdr3_length: 13
cdr3_aa: ASSRWSGTSGGHSTDTQY; j_call: TRBJ2-3; v_call: TRBV12-3/TRBV12-4; clone_size: NA; cdr3_length: 18
cdr3_aa: ASSDRVYEQY; j_call: TRBJ2-7; v_call: TRBV2; clone_size: many; cdr3_length: 10
cdr3_aa: ASSLNRGNEQF; j_call: TRBJ2-1; v_call: TRBV3-1; clone_size: few; cdr3_length: 11
cdr3_aa: ASSPTLDTQY; j_call: TRBJ2-3; v_call: TRBV3-1; clone_size: few; cdr3_length: 10
cdr3_aa: ASSQSSYGYT; j_call: TRBJ1-2; v_call: TRBV3-1; clone_size: few; cdr3_length: 10
cdr3_aa: ASSQVGGGATGDHTQY; j_call: TRBJ2-3; v_call: TRBV4-1; clone_size: few; cdr3_length: 16
cdr3_aa: ASSLGAPARFYEQY; j_call: TRBJ2-7; v_call: TRBV5-1; clone_size: NA; cdr3_length: 14
cdr3_aa: ASSYSTTQY; j_call: TRBJ2-5; v_call: TRBV6-2/TRBV6-3; clone_size: few; cdr3_length: 9
cdr3_aa: ASSLLGTPPYEQY; j_call: TRBJ2-7; v_call: TRBV5-6; clone_size: NA; cdr3_length: 13
cdr3_aa: ASSQDLQGRQPQH; j_call: TRBJ1-5; v_call: TRBV3-1; clone_size: NA; cdr3_length: 13
cdr3_aa: SAGQEYGYT; j_call: TRBJ1-2; v_call: TRBV29-1; clone_size: many; cdr3_length: 9
cdr3_aa: ASSPGNQEPQH; j_call: TRBJ1-5; v_call: TRBV18; clone_size: NA; cdr3_length: 11
cdr3_aa: ASSYGGSDSPLH; j_call: TRBJ1-6; v_call: TRBV6-5; clone_size: few; cdr3_length: 12
cdr3_aa: SARDGGPGVTEAF; j_call: TRBJ1-1; v_call: TRBV20-1; clone_size: NA; cdr3_length: 13
cdr3_aa: ASSRQGAFRTDTQY; j_call: TRBJ2-3; v_call: TRBV7-2; clone_size: few; cdr3_length: 14
cdr3_aa: ASSRRLTEAF; j_call: TRBJ1-1; v_call: TRBV5-8; clone_size: NA; cdr3_length: 10
cdr3_aa: SARGTSGLQETQY; j_call: TRBJ2-5; v_call: TRBV20-1; clone_size: few; cdr3_length: 13
cdr3_aa: ASRQGGGGTEAF; j_call: TRBJ1-1; v_call: TRBV3-1; clone_size: NA; cdr3_length: 12
cdr3_aa: ASSLGFGKETQY; j_call: TRBJ2-5; v_call: TRBV7-2; clone_size: NA; cdr3_length: 12
cdr3_aa: ASSVGGVSNEKLF; j_call: TRBJ1-4; v_call: TRBV9; clone_size: NA; cdr3_length: 13
cdr3_aa: STTSIGTDTQY; j_call: TRBJ2-3; v_call: TRBV20-1; clone_size: few; cdr3_length: 11
cdr3_aa: ASSLGDGYYEQY; j_call: TRBJ2-7; v_call: TRBV5-1; clone_size: few; cdr3_length: 12
cdr3_aa: TSSLAPTPRTGRVYEQY; j_call: TRBJ2-7; v_call: TRBV12-3/TRBV12-4; clone_size: few; cdr3_length: 17
cdr3_aa: SASGTSGRQTQY; j_call: TRBJ2-5; v_call: TRBV20-1; clone_size: few; cdr3_length: 12
cdr3_aa: SARGGGWNTIY; j_call: TRBJ1-3; v_call: TRBV20-1; clone_size: NA; cdr3_length: 11
cdr3_aa: ASSFEDRVSEQY; j_call: TRBJ2-7; v_call: TRBV7-9; clone_size: NA; cdr3_length: 12
cdr3_aa: ASSLEAWEGGKSNQPQH; j_call: TRBJ1-5; v_call: TRBV12-3/TRBV12-4; clone_size: NA; cdr3_length: 17
cdr3_aa: SARGRTRETQY; j_call: TRBJ2-5; v_call: TRBV20-1; clone_size: few; cdr3_length: 11
cdr3_aa: ASNSIAGGPGEQF; j_call: TRBJ2-1; v_call: TRBV6-2/TRBV6-3; clone_size: NA; cdr3_length: 13
cdr3_aa: ASSFQGTSTDTQY; j_call: TRBJ2-3; v_call: TRBV7-6; clone_size: few; cdr3_length: 13
cdr3_aa: ASSLRGGRLSEQF; j_call: TRBJ2-1; v_call: TRBV11-3; clone_size: NA; cdr3_length: 13
cdr3_aa: ASSYSNVGSYNEQF; j_call: TRBJ2-1; v_call: TRBV6-5; clone_size: few; cdr3_length: 14
cdr3_aa: ASSDGQGRYTEAF; j_call: TRBJ1-1; v_call: TRBV6-2/TRBV6-3; clone_size: NA; cdr3_length: 13
cdr3_aa: CARVIGTGSEAKNIQY; j_call: TRBJ2-4; v_call: TRBV20-1; clone_size: few; cdr3_length: 16
cdr3_aa: ASSFTRTGYGYT; j_call: TRBJ1-2; v_call: TRBV11-2; clone_size: few; cdr3_length: 12